The 13 T cell receptor beta chains listed next were all sequenced from one sample in a study of T cell responses to AZD1222 COVID-19 vaccine. Sequencing used immunoSEQ multiplex PCR; TCRdb keeps in-frame clones, though not all of them. The data hold about 170,000 clones, with around 85% observed a single time. Here the sequenced sample was peripheral blood, taken 28 days after the second AZD1222 dose. The receptors derive from an adult who received the AZD1222 COVID-19 vaccine.

The rearrangement joins TRBV6-5 to TRBJ2-7; weak D call: TRBD1 (6 bases). Per germline, CDR1 MNHEY and CDR2 SVGAGI. Trimming stripped 6 bases from V and 2 bases from J, with 14 bases between. The CDR3 is 14 residues long. CDR3 in DNA: TGTGCCAGCAGCCGACAGGAAGGTCCCTACGAGCAGTACTTC. It translates to CASSRQEGPYEQYF.

The sample holds one count of this clone. The gene calls are TRBV19 and TRBJ1-2, with 11 nucleotides matching TRBD1. Germline V gene lookup returns CDR1 LNHDA and CDR2 SQIVND (reference sequence). This CDR3 region has 15 residues. Trimming removed 6 bases from V and 6 bases from J; junction bases left unmatched: 9. CDR3 sequence (DNA): TGTGCCAGTAGGTCGGGACAGGGGGTGTCAAATGGCTACACCTTC. Translating gives CASRSGQGVSNGYTF.

The chain combines TRBV2 with TRBJ1-1; D is unclear. Between the trimmed V and J ends, which lost 8 bases and 5 bases, there was a span of 9 bases. CDR3 size: 11 residues. The V gene's germline CDR1 is SNHLY and CDR2 FYNNEI. In nucleotides, the CDR3 is TGTGCCAGCGAGGTCTCGACTGAAGCTTTCTTT. This encodes CASEVSTEAFF.

The rearrangement joins TRBV5-6 to TRBJ2-7; 13 nucleotides match TRBD2. V lost 4 bases, J lost 7 bases, and 8 bases stayed unmatched. Germline V gene lookup returns CDR1 SGHDT and CDR2 YYEEEE. The CDR3 contains 15 residues. CDR3 bases: TGTGCCAGCAGCACTGGACTAGCGGGGGTGCGGGAGCAGTACTTC. As protein: CASSTGLAGVREQYF.

The rearrangement links TRBV5-4 to TRBJ1-2; 7 bases are shared with TRBD1. Unmatched junction bases numbered 7, after V lost 5 bases and J lost 6 bases. This CDR3 is built from 13 residues. Germline CDR1 and CDR2: SGHNT and YYREEE (reference sequence). CDR3: CASSSGTENGYTF. Written as DNA, the CDR3 is TGTGCCAGCAGTAGCGGGACAGAGAATGGCTACACCTTC.

The chain joins TRBV7-8 to TRBJ1-1; D ambiguous. Germline CDR1 SGHVS, CDR2 FQNEAQ. Trimming took off 1 base at V and 6 bases at J, with 9 bases between the two ends. This CDR3 spans 13 amino acids. DNA of the CDR3: TGTGCCAGCAGCTTAGGAGGGATCCCTGAAGCTTTCTTT. Amino acid sequence: CASSLGGIPEAFF.

The gene calls are TRBV5-1 and TRBJ2-4; D may be TRBD1 (5 bases). Germline lookup yields CDR1 SGHRS and CDR2 YFSETQ. V lost 2 bases and J lost 9, with 15 bases in between. There are 14 residues in the CDR3. CDR3 coding DNA: TGCGCCAGCAGCTTTTGGGGCGACGACGCCATTCAGTACTTC. This encodes CASSFWGDDAIQYF.

The chain combines TRBV29-1 with TRBJ1-1, with a tentative D call TRBD1 (5 bases). The V end lost 5 bases, the J end lost 10 bases, and 17 bases lay between the germline ends. The CDR3 is 12 residues long. Germline V gene data show CDR1 as SQVTM and CDR2 as ANQGSEA. CDR3 residues: CSVLGIRDLAFF. CDR3 nucleotide sequence: TGCAGCGTTTTAGGTATACGGGACCTAGCTTTCTTT.

The CDR3 DNA reads TGTGCCTGGACTACCGGGACTAGCGCAAACACCGGGGAGCTGTTTTTT. It encodes CAWTTGTSANTGELFF. This chain connects TRBV30 to TRBJ2-2; 10 nucleotides line up with TRBD2. The CDR3 covers 16 residues. CDR1 is GTSNPN, CDR2 SVGIG, per germline (reference sequence). J was trimmed by 2 bases and V by 4 bases; bases with no gene match: 7. The whole variable domain, filled in from reference TRBV30 and TRBJ2-2, reads SQTIHQWPATLVQPVGSPLSLECTVEGTSNPNLYWYRQAAGRGLQLLFYSVGIGQISSEVPQNLSASRPQDRQFILSSKKLLLSDSGFYLCAWTTGTSANTGELFFGEGSRLTVL.

The chain couples TRBV5-5 to TRBJ1-2; D is ambiguous. The germline V and J ends were trimmed by 2 bases and 6 bases, with 14 bases remaining between them. There are 14 residues in the CDR3. The germline V gene encodes CDR1 SGHKS and CDR2 YYEKEE (reference sequence). DNA of the CDR3: TGTGCCAGCAGCTTCCCGGGGATGAGGGATGGCTACACCTTC. Its translation is CASSFPGMRDGYTF. The full variable domain, with the rest looked up from reference TRBV5-5 and TRBJ1-2, is DAGVTQSPTHLIKTRGQQVTLRCSPISGHKSVSWYQQVLGQGPQFIFQYYEKEERGRGNFPDRFSARQFPNYSSELNVNALLLGDSALYLCASSFPGMRDGYTFGSGTRLTVV.

The rearrangement links TRBV10-1 to TRBJ1-1, with D tentatively TRBD1 (6 bases). The CDR3 covers 13 residues. From germline, CDR1 is WNHNN and CDR2 SYGVQD (reference sequence). Trimming took off 2 bases at V and 11 bases at J, with 15 bases between the two ends. This CDR3 is CASSERQEGRAFF. The CDR3 DNA sequence: TGCGCCAGCAGTGAGAGACAGGAGGGCCGGGCTTTCTTT.

The V call is TRBV5-1, the J call TRBJ1-1; D is unclear. Germline values: CDR1 SGHRS, CDR2 YFSETQ. This CDR3 has 14 residues. Trimming cost V 2 bases and J 5 bases, with 13 bases left between them. DNA for the CDR3: TGCGCCAGCAGCTTTACCACTGGGGTTACTGAAGCTTTCTTT. Protein sequence: CASSFTTGVTEAFF.

Only one count was recorded for this clone. The rearrangement uses TRBV25-1 and TRBJ1-6; no definite D call. Trimming shortened V by 4 bases and J by 8 bases, and 9 bases separated the two germline ends. This CDR3 is 13 amino acids long. The germline CDR1 and CDR2 sequences are MGHDK and SYGVNS. CDR3 region: CASSALPDSPLHF. The CDR3 nucleotides are TGTGCCAGCAGTGCGCTCCCGGATTCACCCCTCCACTTT.